This passage covers 26 T cell receptor beta chains from one sample sequenced in a study of CD8+CD57+ T cells in acquired aplastic anemia. Genomic DNA constituted the template upon which TCR beta VDJ and CDR3 profiling was performed. Using its own MiXCR run on the reads, TCRdb lists one record per CDR3 protein. The repertoire includes 150,000 to 180,000 distinct CDR3 sequences, roughly half of them detected once, and about 12% sits in the top ten. Patients who underwent sequencing had shown CD8+CD57+ cell expansion by flow cytometry. The specimen was sorted CD4+, CD8+, or CD8+CD57+ T cells (not recorded which) from PBMCs. The receptors here all came from a human donor with aplastic anemia.

There are a few counts of this clonotype. The V and J genes are TRBV29-1 and TRBJ1-2; 7 nucleotides match TRBD1. The ends lost 6 bases at V and 4 bases at J; junction bases unmatched: 11. Germline V gene lookup returns CDR1 SQVTM and CDR2 ANQGSEA. CDR3 length: 14 amino acids. The CDR3 reads CSVAPGGGGYGYTF. CDR3 in DNA: TGCAGCGTGGCACCAGGGGGGGGGGGCTATGGCTACACCTTC.

In this sample, this clonotype turned up a few times. The chain has TRBV6-4 and TRBJ2-1; 9 bases line up with TRBD1. Germline V gene sequence: CDR1 MRHNA, CDR2 SNTAGT. Losses at the gene ends were 5 bases for V and 8 bases for J; bases not matched to a gene: 7. The CDR3 extends over 14 amino acids. The DNA of the CDR3 is TGTGCCAGCAGTCCGGGACAGGGTGGCGATGAGCAGTTCTTC. This gives the protein CASSPGQGGDEQFF.

In its sample, this clonotype was seen a few times. The chain combines TRBV7-8 with TRBJ1-5, with no clear D. CDR1 and CDR2 (germline): SGHVS, FQNEAQ. V was cut by 6 bases and J by 15 bases, with 6 bases left in between. This CDR3 contains 8 residues. For the CDR3, the DNA is TGTGCCAGCAGTTTCCGGCATTTT. Residues: CASSFRHF.

At least ten counts were recorded for this clonotype. V gene TRBV5-1 combines with J gene TRBJ2-1, with 10 bases matching TRBD2. The length of the CDR3 is 19 residues. Germline CDR1 is SGHRS and CDR2 is YFSETQ. V lost 6 bases and J lost 0; bases outside the gene matches: 15. The CDR3 loop reads CASTHRTSGGRGSYNEQFF. CDR3 bases: TGCGCCAGCACCCACCGGACTAGCGGAGGGAGGGGCTCCTACAATGAGCAGTTCTTC.

The gene calls are TRBV10-3 and TRBJ1-3; D unclear. The germline CDR1 and CDR2 sequences are ENHRY and SYGVKD. The CDR3 loop spans 15 amino acids. V was shortened by 3 bases and J by 2 bases, with 11 bases between the two germline ends. The CDR3 region has the DNA TGTGCCATCAGTGACGTTGGGCTAGCTGGAAACACCATATATTTT. Translating it yields CAISDVGLAGNTIYF.

The sample holds many counts of this clonotype. CDR3 protein: CASSYSIVVVEQGANEAFF. The DNA for the CDR3 is TGTGCCAGCAGTTACTCGATAGTAGTCGTGGAACAGGGGGCGAATGAAGCTTTCTTT. This chain uses TRBV6-2 or TRBV6-3 with TRBJ1-1; TRBD1 matches 9 bases. CDR1 MNHEY and CDR2 SVGEGT come from the germline V gene. The CDR3 runs 19 residues. The V segment lost 0 bases and the J segment 7 bases; nucleotides outside the gene matches: 18.

This clonotype has only a few counts. This sequence joins TRBV7-9 and TRBJ2-7, with 14 bases lining up with TRBD2. Germline values: CDR1 SEHNR, CDR2 FQNEAQ (reference sequence). This CDR3 spans 15 amino acids. J lost 3 bases, V lost 6 bases, and 4 bases had no gene match. The CDR3 bases are TGTGCCAGCAGTGGACTAGCGGGAGGACTCTACGAGCAGTACTTC. Protein sequence: CASSGLAGGLYEQYF.

The chain carries TRBV7-6 and TRBJ2-7; TRBD1 matches 10 bases. Germline V gene sequence: CDR1 SGHVS, CDR2 FNYEAQ. V shed 1 base, J shed 3 bases, and the junction held 3 bases outside the gene matches. This CDR3 contains 15 residues. CDR3 nucleotide sequence: TGTGCCAGCAGCTTAGGGGACAGGGGAAACTACGAGCAGTACTTC. Its protein product is CASSLGDRGNYEQYF.

The chain links TRBV10-3 to TRBJ1-5; a possible D gene is TRBD1 (5 bases). The CDR3 has 13 residues. V shed 2 bases and J shed 7 bases, with 9 bases lying between them. Germline CDR1 ENHRY, CDR2 SYGVKD. The CDR3 DNA sequence: TGTGCCATCAGTGAGGGGGGTCAACAGCCCCAGCATTTT. Translating gives CAISEGGQQPQHF.

CDR3 residues: CASFRGKSTYNSPLHF. In DNA form, the CDR3 reads TGTGCCAGCTTTCGGGGAAAGTCGACCTATAATTCACCCCTCCACTTT. The chain carries TRBV2 and TRBJ1-6; D unresolved. V gave up 8 bases and J gave up 2 bases, with 16 bases separating them. CDR3 length equals 16 residues. Germline CDR1 and CDR2: SNHLY and FYNNEI.

The chain joins TRBV19 to TRBJ1-3, with D unclear. Germline CDR1 and CDR2: LNHDA and SQIVND (reference sequence). This CDR3 spans 15 amino acids. Trimming shortened V by 7 bases and J by 3 bases, and 16 bases separated the two germline ends. DNA for the CDR3: TGTGCCAGTATCGATCCGAGATATATTGGAAACACCATATATTTT. Its translation: CASIDPRYIGNTIYF. Variable domain in full (rest from reference TRBV19 and TRBJ1-3): DGGITQSPKYLFRKEGQNVTLSCEQNLNHDAMYWYRQDPGQGLRLIYYSQIVNDFQKGDIAEGYSVSREKKESFPLTVTSAQKNPTAFYLCASIDPRYIGNTIYFGEGSWLTVV.

V gene TRBV20-1 combines with J gene TRBJ1-1, with D possibly matching TRBD1 (5 bases). CDR1 is DFQATT, CDR2 SNEGSKA, per germline (reference sequence). The CDR3 length is 14 residues. Trimming removed 1 base from V and 4 bases from J, with 13 bases in between. CDR3 nucleotide sequence: TGCAGTGCTAGAGGATCGGGGGAGGTCACTGAAGCTTTCTTT. Residues: CSARGSGEVTEAFF.

This clonotype appeared a single time. It may be a read error: a sequence one base away is much more abundant. J is TRBJ1-1 and V is TRBV6-1; D may be TRBD1 (5 bases). Germline-derived CDR1 and CDR2 are MNHNS and SASEGT. The CDR3 covers 14 residues. Here the CDR3 reads CASINQGGDTVAFF. Here the CDR3 DNA reads TGTGCCAGCATTAACCAGGGAGGCGACACTGTAGCTTTCTTT.

The chain employs TRBV12-3 or TRBV12-4 and TRBJ2-5, with 14 bases identical to TRBD2. This CDR3 comprises 17 residues. V shed 5 bases and J 5 bases; nucleotides not matched to a gene: 10. The CDR3 region is CASSGLAGGRLLETQYF. Written as DNA, the CDR3 is TGTGCCAGCAGTGGACTAGCGGGGGGCCGGTTATTGGAGACCCAGTACTTC.

The genes are TRBV9 and TRBJ1-2; D is undetermined. With 3 bases removed from V and 6 bases from J, the gap between germline ends came to 0 bases. CDR3 length: 9 amino acids. In germline, CDR1 is SGDLS, CDR2 YYNGEE. CDR3: CASSDGYTF. DNA for the CDR3: TGTGCCAGCAGCGATGGCTACACCTTC.

Comment on this clonotype: A single base separates this from a much larger clone, so it may be a read error. The chain combines TRBV24-1 with TRBJ2-7, with D perhaps matching TRBD1 or TRBD2 (6 bases each). The CDR3 extends over 14 amino acids. Germline-derived CDR1 and CDR2 are KGHDR and SFDVKD. The CDR3, as DNA: TGTGCCGCCAGTGTATCCGGGGGCGCAGACGAGCAGTACTTC. This sequence encodes CAASVSGGADEQYF.

The chain joins TRBV19 to TRBJ1-1; TRBD1 might be the D (6 bases). The CDR3 covers 15 residues. CDR1 and CDR2 (germline): LNHDA, SQIVND (reference sequence). V lost 1 base, J lost 0 bases, and 9 bases lay in between. The CDR3 reads CASSIGGHLNTEAFF. Here the CDR3 DNA reads TGTGCCAGTAGTATAGGGGGGCACCTGAACACTGAAGCTTTCTTT.

This clonotype was recorded at least ten times. The V and J genes are TRBV4-2 and TRBJ2-1; the D is unclear. There are 14 residues in the CDR3. Germline CDR1 and CDR2: LGHNA and YNFKEQ. V shed 4 bases and J shed 8 bases, with 15 bases lying between them. The CDR3 region has the DNA TGTGCCAGCAGCCCCGCTTTTAGTGCCGATGAGCAGTTCTTC. This translates into CASSPAFSADEQFF.

The chain combines TRBV5-1 with TRBJ1-2, with 7 bases fitting TRBD1. Germline CDR1 and CDR2: SGHRS and YFSETQ. This CDR3 contains 15 residues. Trimming cost V 3 bases and J 0 bases; bases outside gene matches: 5. The chain's CDR3 is CASSSPGQANYGYTF. DNA for the CDR3: TGCGCCAGCAGCTCGCCCGGACAGGCTAACTATGGCTACACCTTC.

In this sample, this clonotype turned up once. The genes are TRBV20-1 and TRBJ1-2; D is unresolved. Trimming cost V 7 bases and J 7 bases, with 13 bases left between them. CDR1 and CDR2 from the germline V gene are DFQATT and SNEGSKA (reference sequence). This CDR3 spans 11 amino acids. In DNA, the CDR3 is TGCAGTGTTGGATACAACCGTGGCTACACCTTC. As protein: CSVGYNRGYTF.

The J gene is TRBJ1-2, the V gene TRBV19; TRBD1 agrees at 11 bases. This CDR3 has 14 amino acids. V lost 4 bases and J lost 8; bases outside the gene matches: 6. Germline CDR1 reads LNHDA; CDR2 reads SQIVND (reference sequence). CDR3 DNA sequence: TGTGCCAGTAGTAGTCCTGGGACAGGGGGAGGCTACACCTTC. The encoded protein is CASSSPGTGGGYTF.

This clonotype was recorded many times. The chain has TRBV6-1 and TRBJ1-2; D gene uncertain. The germline V and J ends were trimmed by 6 bases and 8 bases, with 10 bases remaining between them. In germline, CDR1 is MNHNS, CDR2 SASEGT. The CDR3 runs 11 residues. In DNA, the CDR3 is TGTGCCAGCAGGGTCGGACTGGGCTACACCTTC. Protein product: CASRVGLGYTF.

This clonotype was recorded many times. The chain carries TRBV7-6 and TRBJ2-5, with TRBD2 matching 12 bases. The CDR3 consists of 18 residues. Trimming at V came to 2 bases and at J to 4 bases, leaving 11 bases not matched to a gene. Germline V gives CDR1 SGHVS, CDR2 FNYEAQ. Written as DNA, the CDR3 is TGTGCCAGCAGCTTAATGTGGGCTAGCGGGGGGGCCTCAGAGACCCAGTACTTC. This translates into CASSLMWASGGASETQYF.

The chain combines TRBV29-1 with TRBJ2-7; TRBD1 aligns across 8 bases. CDR3 length equals 15 residues. Germline CDR1 and CDR2: SQVTM and ANQGSEA. V shed 6 bases and J 3 bases; nucleotides not matched to a gene: 13. CDR3 in DNA: TGCAGCGTGCGAGCTCACCAGGGGGCGAACTACGAGCAGTACTTC. Encoded protein: CSVRAHQGANYEQYF.

This clonotype was recorded many times. The chain employs TRBV9 and TRBJ2-1; D is possibly TRBD2 (5 bases). The CDR3 contains 13 residues. The germline V and J ends were trimmed by 0 bases and 8 bases, with 9 bases remaining between them. The V gene's germline CDR1 is SGDLS and CDR2 YYNGEE. The CDR3 DNA reads TGTGCCAGCAGCGTAGAGGGAGTGGATGAGCAGTTCTTC. This gives the protein CASSVEGVDEQFF.

Here the CDR3 DNA reads TGCAGCGTTGGGACAGGGAGGACTGAAGCTTTCTTT. It codes for CSVGTGRTEAFF. The chain employs TRBV29-1 and TRBJ1-1, with 8 bases matching TRBD1. The CDR3 has 12 residues. V dropped 4 bases and J dropped 5; count of bases not matched to a gene: 3. Germline CDR1 is SQVTM and CDR2 is ANQGSEA.